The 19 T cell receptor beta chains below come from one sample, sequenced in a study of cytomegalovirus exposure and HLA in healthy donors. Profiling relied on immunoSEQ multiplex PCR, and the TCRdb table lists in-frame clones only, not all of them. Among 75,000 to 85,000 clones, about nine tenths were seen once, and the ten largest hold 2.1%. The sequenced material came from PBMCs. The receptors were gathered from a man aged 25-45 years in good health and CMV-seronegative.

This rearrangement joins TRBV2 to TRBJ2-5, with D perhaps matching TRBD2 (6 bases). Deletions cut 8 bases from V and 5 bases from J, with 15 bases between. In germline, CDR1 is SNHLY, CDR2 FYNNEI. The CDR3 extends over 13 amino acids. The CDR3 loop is CASLGRRTETQYF. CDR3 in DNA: TGTGCCAGCCTCGGGAGACGGACGGAGACCCAGTACTTC.

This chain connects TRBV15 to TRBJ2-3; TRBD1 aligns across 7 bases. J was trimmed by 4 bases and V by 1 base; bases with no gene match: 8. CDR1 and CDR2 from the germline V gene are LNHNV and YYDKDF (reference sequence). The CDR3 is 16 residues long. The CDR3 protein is CATSRGDRASADTQYF. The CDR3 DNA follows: TGTGCCACCAGCAGAGGAGACAGGGCCTCCGCAGATACGCAGTATTTT.

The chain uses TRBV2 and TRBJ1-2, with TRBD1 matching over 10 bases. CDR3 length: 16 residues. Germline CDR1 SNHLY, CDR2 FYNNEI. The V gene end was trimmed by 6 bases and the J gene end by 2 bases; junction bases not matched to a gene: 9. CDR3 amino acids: CASRRDRGIWNYGYTF. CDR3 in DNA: TGTGCCAGCAGGCGGGACAGGGGAATTTGGAACTATGGCTACACCTTC.

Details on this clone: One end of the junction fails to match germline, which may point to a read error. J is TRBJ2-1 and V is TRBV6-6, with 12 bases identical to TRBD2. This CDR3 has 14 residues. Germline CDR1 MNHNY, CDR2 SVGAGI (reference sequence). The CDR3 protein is CASSYSRLAGELFF. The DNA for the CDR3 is TGTGCCAGCAGTTATTCAAGACTAGCGGGAGAGCTGTTCTTC.

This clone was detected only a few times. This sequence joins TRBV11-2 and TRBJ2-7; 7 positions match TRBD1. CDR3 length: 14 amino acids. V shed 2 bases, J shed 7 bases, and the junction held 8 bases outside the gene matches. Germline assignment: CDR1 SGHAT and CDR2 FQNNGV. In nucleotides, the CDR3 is TGTGCCAGCAGCTTATTGAGGGGGCTACGGGAGCAGTACTTC. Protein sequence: CASSLLRGLREQYF.

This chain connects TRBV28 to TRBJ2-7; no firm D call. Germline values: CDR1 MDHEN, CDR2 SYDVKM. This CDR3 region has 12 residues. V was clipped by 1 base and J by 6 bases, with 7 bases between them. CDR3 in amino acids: CASSLLVAEQYF. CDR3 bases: TGTGCCAGCAGTTTATTGGTAGCCGAGCAGTACTTC.

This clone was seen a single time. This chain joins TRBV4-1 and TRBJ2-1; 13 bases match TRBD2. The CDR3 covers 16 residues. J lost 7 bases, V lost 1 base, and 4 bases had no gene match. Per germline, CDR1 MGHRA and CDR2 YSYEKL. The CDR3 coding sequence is TGCGCCAGCAGCCAAGTACCGACTAGCGGGAGGAATGAGCAGTTCTTC. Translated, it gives CASSQVPTSGRNEQFF.

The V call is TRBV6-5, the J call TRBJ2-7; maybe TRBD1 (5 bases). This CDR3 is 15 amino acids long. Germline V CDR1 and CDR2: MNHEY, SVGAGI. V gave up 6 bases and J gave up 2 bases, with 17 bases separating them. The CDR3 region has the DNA TGTGCCAGCAGACCCCGTCCGACAGTCACCTACGAGCAGTACTTC. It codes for CASRPRPTVTYEQYF.

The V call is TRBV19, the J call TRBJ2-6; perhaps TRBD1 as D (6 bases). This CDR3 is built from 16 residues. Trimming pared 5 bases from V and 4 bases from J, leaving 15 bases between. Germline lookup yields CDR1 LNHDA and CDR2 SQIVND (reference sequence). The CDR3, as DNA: TGTGCCAGTAGTTACACAGGGCTTTGGGGGGCCAACGTCCTGACTTTC. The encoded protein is CASSYTGLWGANVLTF.

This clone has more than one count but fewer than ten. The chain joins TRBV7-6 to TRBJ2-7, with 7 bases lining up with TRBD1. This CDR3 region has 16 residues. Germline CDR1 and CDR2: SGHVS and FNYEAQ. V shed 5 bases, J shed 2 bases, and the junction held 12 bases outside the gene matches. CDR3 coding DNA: TGTGCCAGCAGCCCCCAGACAGGGAACCTAGCCTACGAGCAGTACTTC. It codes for CASSPQTGNLAYEQYF.

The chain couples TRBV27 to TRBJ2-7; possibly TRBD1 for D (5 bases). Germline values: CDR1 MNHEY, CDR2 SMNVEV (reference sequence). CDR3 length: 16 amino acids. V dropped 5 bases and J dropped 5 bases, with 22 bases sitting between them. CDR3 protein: CASSPSSDTRWNEQYF. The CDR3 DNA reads TGTGCCAGCAGTCCAAGCTCGGACACCCGTTGGAACGAGCAGTACTTC.

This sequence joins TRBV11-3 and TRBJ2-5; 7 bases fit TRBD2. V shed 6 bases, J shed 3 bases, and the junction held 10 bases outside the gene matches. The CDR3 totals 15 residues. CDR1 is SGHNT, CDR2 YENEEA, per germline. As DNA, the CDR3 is TGTGCCAGCAGGCCCGAGTGGGCGGGAGAAGAGACCCAGTACTTC. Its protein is CASRPEWAGEETQYF. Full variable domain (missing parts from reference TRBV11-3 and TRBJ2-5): EAGVVQSPRYKIIEKKQPVAFWCNPISGHNTLYWYLQNLGQGPELLIRYENEEAVDDSQLPKDRFSAERLKGVDSTLKIQPAELGDSAVYLCASRPEWAGEETQYFGPGTRLLVL.

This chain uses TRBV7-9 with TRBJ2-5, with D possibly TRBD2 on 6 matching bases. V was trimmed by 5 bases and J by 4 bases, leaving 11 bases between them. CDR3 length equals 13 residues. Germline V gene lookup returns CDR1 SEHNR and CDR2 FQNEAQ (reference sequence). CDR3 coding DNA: TGTGCCAGCAGCCCCCCCGGGGGAGAGACCCAGTACTTC. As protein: CASSPPGGETQYF.

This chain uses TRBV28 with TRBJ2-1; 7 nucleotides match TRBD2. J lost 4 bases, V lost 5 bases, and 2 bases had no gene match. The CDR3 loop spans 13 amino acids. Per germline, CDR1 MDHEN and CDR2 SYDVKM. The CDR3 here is CASSVRGYNEQFF. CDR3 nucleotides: TGTGCCAGCAGTGTGCGGGGGTACAATGAGCAGTTCTTC.

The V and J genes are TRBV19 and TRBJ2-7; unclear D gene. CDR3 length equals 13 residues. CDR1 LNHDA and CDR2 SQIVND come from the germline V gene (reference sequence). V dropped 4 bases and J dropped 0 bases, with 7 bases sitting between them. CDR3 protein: CASSNALSYEQYF. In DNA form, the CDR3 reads TGTGCCAGTAGTAATGCGCTCTCCTACGAGCAGTACTTC.

The DNA of the CDR3 is TGTGCCAGCAGCTTGTTTCTCCGGCAACAGTTTAACAAAAACATTCAGTACTTC. This gives the protein CASSLFLRQQFNKNIQYF. The chain combines TRBV5-6 with TRBJ2-4; D is uncertain. CDR3 length: 18 residues. In germline, CDR1 is SGHDT, CDR2 YYEEEE. V was cut by 1 base and J by 3 bases, with 20 bases left in between.

This CDR3 reads CASSLVLGQNEKLFF. In DNA form, the CDR3 reads TGCGCCAGCAGCTTAGTTCTAGGACAAAATGAAAAACTGTTTTTT. J is TRBJ1-4 and V is TRBV5-1, with D possibly being TRBD1 (5 bases). CDR1 SGHRS and CDR2 YFSETQ come from the germline V gene. The V and J ends lost 2 bases and 5 bases respectively, with 13 bases between them. The length of the CDR3 is 15 residues.

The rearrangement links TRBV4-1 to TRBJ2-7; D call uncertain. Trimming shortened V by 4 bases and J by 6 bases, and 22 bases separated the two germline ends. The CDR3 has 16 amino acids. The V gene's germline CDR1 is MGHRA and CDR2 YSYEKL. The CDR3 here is CASSPDRLAGFIEQYF. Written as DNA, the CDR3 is TGCGCCAGCAGCCCAGATCGGCTGGCAGGCTTCATCGAGCAGTACTTC.

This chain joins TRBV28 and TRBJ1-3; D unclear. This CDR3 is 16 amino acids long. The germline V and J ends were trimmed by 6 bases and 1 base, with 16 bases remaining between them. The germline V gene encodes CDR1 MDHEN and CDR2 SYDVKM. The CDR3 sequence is CASRRADRISGNTIYF. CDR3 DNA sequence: TGTGCCAGCAGGAGAGCGGATCGGATTTCTGGAAACACCATATATTTT.